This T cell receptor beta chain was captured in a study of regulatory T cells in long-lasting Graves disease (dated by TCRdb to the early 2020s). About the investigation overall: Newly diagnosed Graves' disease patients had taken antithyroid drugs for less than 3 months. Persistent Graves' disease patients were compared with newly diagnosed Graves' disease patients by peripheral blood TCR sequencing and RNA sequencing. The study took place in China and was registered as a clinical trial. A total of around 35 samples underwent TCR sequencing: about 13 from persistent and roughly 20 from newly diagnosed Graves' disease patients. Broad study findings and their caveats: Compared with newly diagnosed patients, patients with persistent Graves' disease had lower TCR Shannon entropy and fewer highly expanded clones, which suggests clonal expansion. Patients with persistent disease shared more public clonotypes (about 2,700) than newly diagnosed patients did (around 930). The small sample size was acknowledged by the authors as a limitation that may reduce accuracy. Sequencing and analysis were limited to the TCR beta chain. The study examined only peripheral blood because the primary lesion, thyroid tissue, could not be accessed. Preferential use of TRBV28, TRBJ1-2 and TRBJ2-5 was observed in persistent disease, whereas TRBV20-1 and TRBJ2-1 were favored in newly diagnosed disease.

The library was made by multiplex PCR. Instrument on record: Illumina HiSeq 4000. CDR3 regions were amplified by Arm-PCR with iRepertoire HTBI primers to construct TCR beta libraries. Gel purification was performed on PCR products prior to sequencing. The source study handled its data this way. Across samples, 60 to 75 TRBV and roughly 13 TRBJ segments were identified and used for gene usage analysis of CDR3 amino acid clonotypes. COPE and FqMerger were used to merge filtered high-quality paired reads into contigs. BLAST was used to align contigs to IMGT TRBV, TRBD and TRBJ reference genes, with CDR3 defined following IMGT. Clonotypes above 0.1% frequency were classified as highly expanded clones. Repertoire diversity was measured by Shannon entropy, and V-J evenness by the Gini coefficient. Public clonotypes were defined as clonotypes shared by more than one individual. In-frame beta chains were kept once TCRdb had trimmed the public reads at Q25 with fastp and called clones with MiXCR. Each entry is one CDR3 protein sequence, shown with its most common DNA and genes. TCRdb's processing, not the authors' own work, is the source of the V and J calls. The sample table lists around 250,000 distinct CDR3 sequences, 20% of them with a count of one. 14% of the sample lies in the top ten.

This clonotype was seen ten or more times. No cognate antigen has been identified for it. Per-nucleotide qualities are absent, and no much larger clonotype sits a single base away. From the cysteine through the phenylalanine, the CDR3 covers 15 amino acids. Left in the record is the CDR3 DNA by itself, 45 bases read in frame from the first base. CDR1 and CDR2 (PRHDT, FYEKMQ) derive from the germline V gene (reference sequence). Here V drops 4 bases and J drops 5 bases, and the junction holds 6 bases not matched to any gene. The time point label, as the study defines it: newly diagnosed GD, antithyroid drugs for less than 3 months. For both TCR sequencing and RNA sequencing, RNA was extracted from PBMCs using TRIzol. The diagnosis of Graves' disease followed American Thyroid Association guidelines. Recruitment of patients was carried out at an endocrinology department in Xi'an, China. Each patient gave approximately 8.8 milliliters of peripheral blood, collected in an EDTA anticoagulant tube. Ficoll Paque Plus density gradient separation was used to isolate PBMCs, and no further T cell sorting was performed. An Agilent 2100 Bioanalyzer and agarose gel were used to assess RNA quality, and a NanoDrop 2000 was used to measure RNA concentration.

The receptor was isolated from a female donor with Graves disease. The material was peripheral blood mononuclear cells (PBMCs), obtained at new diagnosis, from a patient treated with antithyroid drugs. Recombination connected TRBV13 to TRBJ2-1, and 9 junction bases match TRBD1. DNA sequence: TGTGCCAGCAGCTACCGCGACAGGGGGGACAATGAGCAGTTCTTC. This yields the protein CASSYRDRGDNEQFF.